This TCR beta chain emerged from a study of beta chain bispecific antibodies for T cell cancers (dated by TCRdb to the early 2020s). In terms of the full investigation: T cells from healthy donors were cocultured with T cell leukemia lines in the presence of bispecific antibodies, after which the depletion of each TRBV family was measured by TRBV sequencing of the surviving cells. Surface TRBV12 (TRBV12-3) was expressed on Jurkat cells, and surface TRBV5-5 was expressed on HPB-ALL cells. Overall results and qualifications from the work: Cross-reactivity of the anti-TRBV5-5 antibody with TRBV5-6 was attributed to high sequence similarity between the two genes. Every sequenced sample contained a mix of leukemia cell line cells and normal T cells, and most targeted TRBV signal came from the leukemia cells rather than from the normal T cells.

Trimming at the junction amounts to 5 bases on V and 2 bases on J, and the germline ends lie 13 bases apart. The CDR3 covers 14 residues, taking in both the cysteine and the phenylalanine. The kept DNA is CDR3 alone, 42 bases in frame from the first base. The germline V gene supplies CDR1 MNHEY and CDR2 SVGAGI. T cells were expanded from blood mononuclear cells for two to three days with either the anti-CD3 antibody OKT3 or CD3/CD28 Dynabeads. The expanded T cells were grown in RPMI 1640 containing 10% fetal bovine serum, recombinant human IL-2 (around 94 IU/ml) and IL-7 (around 5 ng/ml). Each coculture mixed approximately 50,000 target cells and approximately 50,000 normal T cells with bispecific antibody in around 98 ul and was incubated at 37 degrees C for around 16 hours. Each bispecific antibody consisted of two single-chain variable fragments expressed in a single-chain diabody format with a His tag. Effector T cells were obtained from healthy human donors, and peripheral blood mononuclear cells were isolated from leukapheresis samples by Ficoll density gradient centrifugation.

Libraries incorporated unique molecular identifier barcodes, which were used to quantify clonotypes. Qiagen AllPrep DNA/RNA Micro kits were used to isolate total RNA, and an Agilent TapeStation was used to check RNA quality. TCR beta libraries were constructed by 5' RACE, in which cDNA synthesis was followed by two PCR steps with TCR beta constant-region gene-specific primers. TCR beta libraries were sequenced on an Illumina MiSeq platform. The authors processed their data as follows. MIGEC, MiXCR and VDJtools were used to process the reads. The frequency of each clonotype was calculated as the fraction of all unique molecular identifiers in the sample that belonged to that clonotype. Nonfunctional TRBV genes classified in IMGT as pseudogenes or open reading frames, such as TRBV1, TRBV12-1 and TRBV21, were excluded. TCRdb cleaned the public reads at Q25 with fastp, built clones with MiXCR and kept in-frame beta chains. When rows share a CDR3 protein, they turn into one entry using the most common DNA and genes. The V and J calls here are based on TCRdb, not the publication. A total of around 15,000 distinct CDR3 sequences appear in this sample, approximately 2% of them only once. 6.9% of the sample is in the top ten clones.

This clonotype appeared many times. The specificity of this receptor is unknown. No much larger clone is present one base from it, and per-base qualities are unavailable. The sequencing input was healthy donor T cells cultured with leukemia cells. This sequence originates from a human donor in good health. Some clones in this sample may be carry-over from other donors' samples. The rearranged chain carries TRBV6-5 and TRBJ2-7; perhaps TRBD2 is the D gene, with 6 bases matching. CDR3 protein: CASSPLGGTYEQYF. Here is the DNA: TGTGCCAGCAGTCCGCTCGGGGGAACCTACGAGCAGTACTTC.